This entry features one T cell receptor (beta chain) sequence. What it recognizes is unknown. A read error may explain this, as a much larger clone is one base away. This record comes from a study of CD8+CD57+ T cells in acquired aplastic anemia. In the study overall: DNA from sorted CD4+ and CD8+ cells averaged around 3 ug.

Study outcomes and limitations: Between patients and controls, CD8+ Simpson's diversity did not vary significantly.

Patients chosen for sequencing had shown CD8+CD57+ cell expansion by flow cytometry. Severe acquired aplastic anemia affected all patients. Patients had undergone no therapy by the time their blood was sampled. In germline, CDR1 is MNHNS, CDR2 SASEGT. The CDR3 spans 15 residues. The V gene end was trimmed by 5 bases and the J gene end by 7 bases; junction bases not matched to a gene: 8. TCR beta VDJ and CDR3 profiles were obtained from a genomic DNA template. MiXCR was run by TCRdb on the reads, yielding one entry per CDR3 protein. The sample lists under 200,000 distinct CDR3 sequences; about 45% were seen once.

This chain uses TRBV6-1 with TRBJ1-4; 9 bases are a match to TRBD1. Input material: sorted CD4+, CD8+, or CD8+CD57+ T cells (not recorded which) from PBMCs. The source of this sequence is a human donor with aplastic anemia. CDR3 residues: CASSTYGTGSEKLFF. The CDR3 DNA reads TGTGCCAGCAGTACCTACGGGACAGGGAGTGAAAAACTGTTTTTT.